A selection of T cell receptor beta chains follows, all from one sample in a study of T cell responses to AZD1222 COVID-19 vaccine. Measured with immunoSEQ multiplex PCR; TCRdb has only the in-frame clones, and not every one. The sample lists some 140,000 clones, roughly 85% occurring once. The specimen was peripheral blood, collected 28 days after the second dose of the MenACWY control vaccine. The receptors derive from an adult who received the MenACWY meningococcal vaccine as a control. Both conserved end residues are part of each CDR3. The D gene is left open where the match is weak. Not every row has a clone size; where given, it reads once, few, many or a size class.

V,J,D,length,size,DNA,CDR3
TRBV18,TRBJ2-2,-,15,-,TGTGCCAGCTCCCCCGGGACGGTGAACACCGGGGAGCTGTTTTTT,CASSPGTVNTGELFF
TRBV5-5,TRBJ1-3,TRBD1,14,-,TGTGCCAGCATCCGGGACAGGGCTGGAAACACCATATATTTT,CASIRDRAGNTIYF
TRBV12-3/TRBV12-4,TRBJ1-2,-,10,-,TGTGCCAGCAGAGGATATGGCTACACCTTC,CASRGYGYTF
TRBV4-3,TRBJ2-1,-,17,-,TGCGCCAGCAGCCTACCGGTGCCAAAACGGGCCTACAATGAGCAGTTCTTC,CASSLPVPKRAYNEQFF
TRBV5-6,TRBJ1-4,TRBD1,19,-,TGTGCCAGCAGCCCCGACCGGGACAGGGGTGCGGTAGCTAATGAAAAACTGTTTTTT,CASSPDRDRGAVANEKLFF
TRBV24-1,TRBJ1-5,-,15,-,TGTGCCACCCGAGGAGGGGATGGGGCCAATCAGCCCCAGCATTTT,CATRGGDGANQPQHF
TRBV2,TRBJ1-5,-,13,-,TGTGCCAGCCGCAAAGGGGGGAATCAGCCCCAGCATTTT,CASRKGGNQPQHF
TRBV9,TRBJ2-7,TRBD2,15,-,TGTGCCAGCAGCTGGGAAGCGGGGGGGACCTACGAGCAGTACTTC,CASSWEAGGTYEQYF
TRBV7-9,TRBJ1-1,-,13,once,TGTGCCAGCGGAACACAGGGTGCCACTGAAGCTTTCTTT,CASGTQGATEAFF
TRBV6-5,TRBJ1-1,-,12,-,TGTGCCAGCAGTTACCGGAATAGTGAAGCTTTCTTT,CASSYRNSEAFF
TRBV6-2/TRBV6-3,TRBJ2-3,TRBD2,18,-,TGTGCCAGCAGTTACTCCGCGGTTGTTGCGGGGGGGACTCATACGCAGTATTTT,CASSYSAVVAGGTHTQYF
TRBV7-9,TRBJ2-7,-,13,few,TGTGCCAGCAGCTCGGTGTCGGCCTACGAGCAGTACTTC,CASSSVSAYEQYF
TRBV9,TRBJ1-2,-,16,-,TGTGCCAGCAGCGCCGACCTGCGGGGGGTGGGCTATGGCTACACCTTC,CASSADLRGVGYGYTF
TRBV7-3,TRBJ2-1,-,15,-,TGTGCCAGCAGCTTAACAATGGGCTTGTACAATGAGCAGTTCTTC,CASSLTMGLYNEQFF
TRBV27,TRBJ2-1,-,14,-,TGTGCCAGCAGTTTAGGGCGAGCCTACAATGAGCAGTTCTTC,CASSLGRAYNEQFF
TRBV29-1,TRBJ2-7,TRBD1,14,-,TGCAGCGTTGAAGCAGGACAGGGTCCCTACGAGCAGTACTTC,CSVEAGQGPYEQYF
TRBV12-3/TRBV12-4,TRBJ2-7,-,13,-,TGTGCCAGCAGTCTTGATCGGACCTACGAGCAGTACTTC,CASSLDRTYEQYF
TRBV27,TRBJ1-2,-,15,-,TGTGCCAGCAGTTTATCGGCGGATTCGGGCTATGGCTACACCTTC,CASSLSADSGYGYTF